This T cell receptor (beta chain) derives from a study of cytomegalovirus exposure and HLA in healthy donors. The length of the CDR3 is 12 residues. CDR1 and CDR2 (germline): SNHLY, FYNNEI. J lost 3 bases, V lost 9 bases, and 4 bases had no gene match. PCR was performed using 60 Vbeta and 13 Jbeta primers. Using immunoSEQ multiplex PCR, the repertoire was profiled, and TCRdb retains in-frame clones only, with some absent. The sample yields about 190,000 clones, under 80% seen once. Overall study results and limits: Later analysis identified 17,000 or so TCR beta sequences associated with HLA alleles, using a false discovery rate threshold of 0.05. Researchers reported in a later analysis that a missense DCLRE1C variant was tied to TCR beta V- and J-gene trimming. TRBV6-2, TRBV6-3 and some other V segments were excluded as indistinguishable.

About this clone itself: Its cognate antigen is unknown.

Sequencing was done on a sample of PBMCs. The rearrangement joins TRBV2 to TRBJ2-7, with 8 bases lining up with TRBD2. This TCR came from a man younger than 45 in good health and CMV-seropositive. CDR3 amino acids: CARQTSDYEQYF. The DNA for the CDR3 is TGTGCCAGGCAGACTAGCGACTACGAGCAGTACTTC.